The 10 T cell receptor beta chains in this list originate from one sample, sequenced in a study of T cell changes during pregnancy in multiple sclerosis. The data were produced by immunoSEQ multiplex PCR, yet TCRdb's version contains in-frame clones alone and is incomplete. The repertoire consists of about 45,000 clones, with 90% occurring once and the leading ten covering under 0.75%. Sequenced here: CD4+ T cells from peripheral blood mononuclear cells, sampled before pregnancy. The receptor source for this set is a female donor with multiple sclerosis, enrolled in a pregnancy study.

The chain employs TRBV7-9 and TRBJ2-1; 8 bases are shared with TRBD2. The CDR3 extends over 16 amino acids. With V trimmed by 5 bases and J by 4 bases, 10 bases remained unmatched. Germline V gene lookup returns CDR1 SEHNR and CDR2 FQNEAQ (reference sequence). The CDR3 reads CASSPELAASYNEQFF. CDR3 DNA: TGTGCCAGCAGCCCAGAACTAGCGGCCTCTTACAATGAGCAGTTCTTC.

The J gene is TRBJ2-2, the V gene TRBV5-4; 8 nucleotides match TRBD2. Losses at the gene ends were 0 bases for V and 7 bases for J; bases not matched to a gene: 8. Looked up from germline, CDR1 is SGHNT and CDR2 is YYREEE (reference sequence). The CDR3 is 16 amino acids. The CDR3 DNA reads TGTGCCAGCAGCTTGGCCGGCGGGAGGATTGTCGGGGAGCTGTTTTTT. It yields the protein CASSLAGGRIVGELFF. Full variable domain (outside the CDR3, taken from reference TRBV5-4 and TRBJ2-2): ETGVTQSPTHLIKTRGQQVTLRCSSQSGHNTVSWYQQALGQGPQFIFQYYREEENGRGNFPPRFSGLQFPNYSSELNVNALELDDSALYLCASSLAGGRIVGELFFGEGSRLTVL.

The gene calls are TRBV5-4 and TRBJ1-4; 8 bases line up with TRBD1. Germline values: CDR1 SGHNT, CDR2 YYREEE (reference sequence). V was pared by 4 bases and J by 8 bases, with 16 bases of the junction left unmatched. CDR3 length: 17 amino acids. Here the CDR3 DNA reads TGTGCCAGCAGCCGTTCCGGGGACAGGTCTCGGCAAGAAAAACTGTTTTTT. Protein sequence: CASSRSGDRSRQEKLFF.

The chain employs TRBV2 and TRBJ2-5, with D possibly matching TRBD2 (5 bases). With 3 bases removed from V and 5 bases from J, the gap between germline ends came to 10 bases. Germline loops: CDR1 SNHLY, CDR2 FYNNEI. This CDR3 comprises 13 residues. CDR3 sequence: CASSERGLETQYF. In DNA form, the CDR3 reads TGTGCCAGCAGTGAGCGAGGGTTGGAGACCCAGTACTTC. The variable domain in full, completed from reference TRBV2 and TRBJ2-5, reads EPEVTQTPSHQVTQMGQEVILRCVPISNHLYFYWYRQILGQKVEFLVSFYNNEISEKSEIFDDQFSVERPDGSNFTLKIRSTKLEDSAMYFCASSERGLETQYFGPGTRLLVL.

The CDR3 DNA reads as TGTGCCAGCAGGGGACTAGGTATGAACTATGGCTACACCTTC. As protein: CASRGLGMNYGYTF. The chain is built from TRBV7-9 and TRBJ1-2; tentative D call: TRBD1 (5 bases). V gave up 6 bases and J gave up 2 bases, with 13 bases separating them. Germline loops: CDR1 SEHNR, CDR2 FQNEAQ (reference sequence). The CDR3 length is 14 residues.

The chain combines TRBV7-9 with TRBJ2-4, with 9 positions matching TRBD1. J gave up 3 bases and V 5 bases, and 17 bases lay outside the gene matches. Germline CDR1 reads SEHNR; CDR2 reads FQNEAQ (reference sequence). The CDR3 consists of 19 residues. The CDR3 spells CASSLFGQGRNVGKNIQYF. The CDR3 DNA sequence: TGTGCCAGCAGCCTCTTCGGACAGGGGCGTAATGTGGGCAAAAACATTCAGTACTTC.

This clone was counted a few times. The chain has TRBV28 and TRBJ2-7; perhaps TRBD2 as D (5 bases). With 4 bases removed from V and 6 bases from J, the gap between germline ends came to 10 bases. Per germline, CDR1 MDHEN and CDR2 SYDVKM. The CDR3 runs to 12 residues. The CDR3 DNA reads as TGTGCCAGCAGTTCCCGGACTGGCGAGCAGTACTTC. This encodes CASSSRTGEQYF.

This rearrangement joins TRBV29-1 to TRBJ2-1; 9 nucleotides match TRBD1. Germline assignment: CDR1 SQVTM and CDR2 ANQGSEA. The CDR3 loop spans 16 amino acids. After removal of 4 bases from V and 4 bases from J, the junction contained 11 bases not matched to a gene. In DNA form, the CDR3 reads TGCAGCGTTGGTCCAGGCGCCGGGACAGGGTACAATGAGCAGTTCTTC. It yields the protein CSVGPGAGTGYNEQFF.

The CDR3 coding sequence is TGTGCCTGGAGTCCTAGACAGGACGGCTACACCTTC. Translation: CAWSPRQDGYTF. The rearrangement uses TRBV30 and TRBJ1-2, with a tentative D call TRBD1 (6 bases). This CDR3 contains 12 residues. CDR1 is GTSNPN and CDR2 is SVGIG in the germline V gene (reference sequence). V dropped 2 bases and J dropped 8 bases, with 12 bases sitting between them.

The rearrangement uses TRBV9 and TRBJ1-6; no firm D call. Germline V lookup: CDR1 SGDLS, CDR2 YYNGEE. CDR3 length: 14 residues. The V end was cut by 0 bases, the J end by 10 bases, with 11 bases between. CDR3 sequence reads: CASSVAGQQSPLHF. Written as DNA, the CDR3 is TGTGCCAGCAGCGTAGCTGGGCAGCAATCACCCCTCCACTTT.